This entry is about one T cell receptor beta chain. Its target is not known. A much larger clone differs from this one at a single base, so this may be a read error. The conserved phenylalanine or tryptophan normally closing the CDR3 is absent here, so this likely arose from a read error. Samples came from axillary lymph nodes draining the breast cancer. TCRdb reprocessed the multiplex PCR reads via MiXCR and lists one record per CDR3 protein. In the table there are 160,000 or so distinct CDR3 sequences, about 34% of which are singletons. These data belong to a study of breast tumors, draining lymph nodes, adjacent tissues. CDR1 and CDR2 (germline): ENHRY, SYGVKD. CDR3 size: 15 residues. Findings of the study overall: Tumors had less TCR diversity than lymph nodes, more than nontumor tissue.

The sequenced material came from axillary lymph node tissue. V is TRBV10-3 and J is TRBJ1-2; D is perhaps TRBD1 (6 bases). This receptor was identified in a female donor with breast cancer. Some clones in this sample may be carry-over from other donors' samples. The CDR3 DNA reads TGTGCCAGCAGTCTCGCCAGGGGTGGGCACTATGGCTACACCTCC. Residues: CASSLARGGHYGYTS.